The present T cell receptor beta chain was sequenced within a study of cytomegalovirus exposure and HLA in healthy donors. General study points: Available immune exposure information was restricted to CMV serostatus only. A later analysis found TCR association rates differed by HLA locus, highest for DRB1 and lowest for HLA-C.

Germline CDR1 is MGHRA and CDR2 is YSYEKL. This CDR3 region has 16 residues. V dropped 1 base and J dropped 4; count of bases not matched to a gene: 7. In the PCR, 60 Vbeta and 13 Jbeta primers were used. Only in-frame clones appear in the TCRdb table, and some are missing; sequencing was by immunoSEQ multiplex PCR. The table records approximately 130,000 clones, 75% of them present only once. Points on this clone: Antigen: not known.

Specimen: PBMCs. This rearrangement joins TRBV4-1 to TRBJ2-5, with TRBD2 matching 9 bases. The origin of this receptor is a man aged 30 to 39 in good health and CMV-seronegative. The CDR3 is CASSQGPAGGAETQYF. Written as DNA, the CDR3 is TGCGCCAGCAGCCAAGGCCCAGCGGGGGGTGCAGAGACCCAGTACTTC.